The sequence of this T cell receptor (beta chain) was determined in a study of cytomegalovirus exposure and HLA in healthy donors. Germline assignment: CDR1 MNHEY and CDR2 SMNVEV (reference sequence). Between the trimmed V and J ends, which lost 0 bases and 8 bases, there was a span of 4 bases. This CDR3 is 12 amino acids long. It was with 60 Vbeta and 13 Jbeta primers that the PCR ran. The table came from immunoSEQ multiplex PCR; TCRdb's copy has only in-frame clones and leaves some out. The table has about 160,000 clones, roughly four fifths seen once. This receptor was obtained from a man aged 35 to 55 in good health and CMV-seronegative. V gene TRBV27 combines with J gene TRBJ2-2; D unclear. The source material was PBMCs. The DNA of the CDR3 is TGTGCCAGCAGTTTATCCGTGGGGGAGCTGTTTTTT. Its translation: CASSLSVGELFF.